This is a list of T cell receptor beta chains from one sample in a study of PD-L1 blockade in urothelial cancer. Clones were sequenced by immunoSEQ multiplex PCR, and TCRdb holds only the in-frame ones, with some missing. The sample comprises 70,000 to 95,000 clones, roughly 84% of which are singletons, and roughly 2% rests with the top ten. The material was PBMCs, obtained around atezolizumab (anti-PD-L1) treatment. The receptors were sampled from a man between 60 and 75 years old with urothelial cancer. The CDR3 runs from the conserved cysteine through the conserved F or W.

cdr3_aa,cdr3_length,v_call,j_call
CASRGSRNTEAFF,13,TRBV2,TRBJ1-1
CASSDPRQGYGEQFF,15,TRBV2,TRBJ2-1
CASSPYQGQTYEQYF,15,TRBV19,TRBJ2-7
CSVTGGARYGYTF,13,TRBV29-1,TRBJ1-2
CASIRGGTPSSGNTIYF,17,TRBV19,TRBJ1-3
CASSINRANEKLFF,14,TRBV19,TRBJ1-4
CAISETVADTQYF,13,TRBV10-3,TRBJ2-3
CASSFSSGTAYEQYF,15,TRBV7-8,TRBJ2-7
CASVSRGGATDTQYF,15,TRBV6-5,TRBJ2-3
CASSSPLLWSDPMNTEAFF,19,TRBV7-2,TRBJ1-1
CASRPGVNQPQHF,13,TRBV5-1,TRBJ1-5
CASILGQNTGELFF,14,TRBV6-5,TRBJ2-2
CASSSTGKPEAFF,13,TRBV7-9,TRBJ1-1
CASSEVVWLYNEQFF,15,TRBV2,TRBJ2-1
CASSPNRGKNQPQHF,15,TRBV7-2,TRBJ1-5
CASSLAGGSQETQYF,15,TRBV5-1,TRBJ2-5
CASGANTYNEQFF,13,TRBV5-1,TRBJ2-1
CASSPRTGSNYGYTF,15,TRBV18,TRBJ1-2
CASSFLGTGRAYEQYF,16,TRBV28,TRBJ2-7
CASSEGTTGGPAIYF,15,TRBV6-1,TRBJ1-3
CASSGIGNINEKLFF,15,TRBV25-1,TRBJ1-4
CASSRKSGATYEQYF,15,TRBV5-4,TRBJ2-7
CASGSGQGNYEQYF,14,TRBV28,TRBJ2-7
CASSKSGQGVRDTQYF,16,TRBV5-6,TRBJ2-3
CASSLGQGGIETQYF,15,TRBV5-1,TRBJ2-5
CARSLEGRGNPGELFF,16,TRBV5-3,TRBJ2-2
CASSQGSGNNSPLHF,15,TRBV4-2,TRBJ1-6
CAWSVRGTGPYEQYF,15,TRBV30,TRBJ2-7
CASRCKPGTGGLGTEAFF,18,TRBV12-2,TRBJ1-1